This T cell receptor (beta chain) was recorded in a study of blood T cell repertoires in COVID-19. Study-level background: COVID-19 samples from acute and convalescent phases originated in the United States, Italy and Spain. Sources were T cells, B-cell-depleted T cells, or PBMCs; the material itself was cDNA or gDNA.

The CDR3 extends over 14 amino acids. Germline V lookup: CDR1 SGHTA, CDR2 FQGNSA. Trimming cost V 5 bases and J 3 bases; bases outside gene matches: 6. This clone has just one count. Source study methods: Estimation of nucleated cell counts was performed using reference gene primer amplification. Profiled with immunoSEQ multiplex PCR; TCRdb holds only in-frame clones, not every one. Clone size and V and J calls were adopted from that table, with D and trimming inferred from the DNA. This sample yields some 38,000 clones, of which around 90% are seen a single time; about 25% belongs to the top ten. The chain couples TRBV7-2 to TRBJ2-7, with 8 bases aligning to TRBD2. This clonotype was obtained from a man aged 55 to 69 with active or convalescent COVID-19. Input material: peripheral blood. The CDR3 DNA follows: TGTGCCAGCAGCCCCCGGGCGGGAGGCTACGAGCAGTACTTC. Its translation: CASSPRAGGYEQYF. Supplemented by reference TRBV7-2 and TRBJ2-7, the full variable domain reads GAGVSQSPSNKVTEKGKDVELRCDPISGHTALYWYRQSLGQGLEFLIYFQGNSAPDKSGLPSDRFSAERTGGSVSTLTIQRTQQEDSAVYLCASSPRAGGYEQYFGPGTRLTVT.